One and the same sample provided the 7 T cell receptor beta chains below, sequenced in a study of blood T cell repertoires in COVID-19. TCRdb's copy holds only in-frame clones and misses some; the assay was immunoSEQ multiplex PCR. The sample has approximately 280,000 clones; 65% to 90% are singletons. Sequencing was carried out using peripheral blood. All receptors come from a man aged 50-60 years with active or convalescent COVID-19.

The V gene is TRBV5-5, the J gene TRBJ1-1; 10 positions agree with TRBD1. CDR3 length: 16 amino acids. Germline V gene lookup returns CDR1 SGHKS and CDR2 YYEKEE (reference sequence). V dropped 1 base and J dropped 1; count of bases not matched to a gene: 4. The CDR3 bases are TGTGCCAGCAGCTTGAGACAGGGGGCCCAGAACACTGAAGCTTTCTTT. This gives the protein CASSLRQGAQNTEAFF.

The V call is TRBV2, the J call TRBJ2-7; 12 bases map to TRBD2. Unmatched junction bases numbered 4, after V lost 7 bases and J lost 0 bases. CDR1 is SNHLY and CDR2 is FYNNEI in the germline V gene. There are 15 residues in the CDR3. The CDR3 sequence: CASKQGLAGSYEQYF. Written as DNA, the CDR3 is TGTGCCAGCAAGCAGGGACTAGCGGGCTCCTACGAGCAGTACTTC.

The genes are TRBV30 and TRBJ2-3, with 7 bases aligning to TRBD2. V lost 0 bases to trimming and J lost 2 bases; unmatched junction nucleotides: 17. Germline-derived CDR1 and CDR2 are GTSNPN and SVGIG (reference sequence). The CDR3 has 19 residues. CDR3 loop: CAWSVGAGISHPTTDTQYF. The CDR3 DNA follows: TGTGCCTGGAGTGTCGGAGCGGGAATATCACACCCTACCACAGATACGCAGTATTTT.

The chain employs TRBV6-9 and TRBJ1-5, with TRBD1 identical over 11 bases. This CDR3 is 21 amino acids long. Germline V gene lookup returns CDR1 MNHGY and CDR2 SVAAGI. Trimming removed 4 bases from V and 3 bases from J; junction bases left unmatched: 20. CDR3 DNA: TGTGCCAGCAGTTTCCGGACAGGGGGCAGGGACAGGACCATGCCCAATCAGCCCCAGCATTTT. As protein: CASSFRTGGRDRTMPNQPQHF.

The chain couples TRBV2 to TRBJ2-7; the D gene is possibly TRBD1 (5 bases). The CDR3 is made up of 12 amino acids. Germline V CDR1 and CDR2: SNHLY, FYNNEI. V shed 4 bases and J shed 7 bases, with 11 bases lying between them. CDR3 amino acids: CASSAQGREQYF. The CDR3 DNA follows: TGTGCCAGCAGTGCTCAGGGCCGGGAGCAGTACTTC.

The V gene is TRBV5-4, the J gene TRBJ2-5; D is perhaps TRBD2 (6 bases). CDR3 length equals 15 residues. Trimming removed 3 bases from V and 5 bases from J, with 17 bases in between. The V gene's germline CDR1 is SGHNT and CDR2 YYREEE (reference sequence). The CDR3 loop is CASSSLGGWEETQYF. The CDR3 DNA reads TGTGCCAGCAGCTCTCTCGGAGGGTGGGAGGAGACCCAGTACTTC. Based on the CDR3 plus reference TRBV5-4 and TRBJ2-5, the full variable domain is ETGVTQSPTHLIKTRGQQVTLRCSSQSGHNTVSWYQQALGQGPQFIFQYYREEENGRGNFPPRFSGLQFPNYSSELNVNALELDDSALYLCASSSLGGWEETQYFGPGTRLLVL.

The CDR3 reads CASREAGVVTDTQYF. Written as DNA, the CDR3 is TGCGCCAGTCGTGAAGCGGGAGTGGTTACAGATACGCAGTATTTT. The V gene is TRBV5-1, the J gene TRBJ2-3, with 8 bases fitting TRBD2. Germline assignment: CDR1 SGHRS and CDR2 YFSETQ. The CDR3 consists of 15 residues. V was clipped by 8 bases and J by 3 bases; unmatched bases: 11.